The rows below give T cell receptor beta chains drawn from one sample of a study of T-cell reconstitution after alpha-beta-depleted transplantation in children. TCRdb itself ran the PCR reads through MiXCR, one entry per CDR3 protein. In the table there are 700,000 to 950,000 distinct CDR3 sequences, 16% of which are singletons. Sample: PBMCs, mostly from graft donor cells, taken 360 days after TCRalphabeta/CD19-depleted stem cell transplant. These receptors were taken from a male patient younger than 18 who had a stem cell transplant for acute lymphoblastic leukemia, so the T cells may come from the graft donor. Both conserved end residues are part of each CDR3. D genes are given only for firm matches. A row's size may be missing; if present it is once, few, many or a size class.

clone_size	v_call	j_call	d_call	cdr3_nt	cdr3_aa
few	TRBV20-1	TRBJ2-7	-	TGCAGTGCTCCTTTGGACTCCTACGAGCAGTACTTC	CSAPLDSYEQYF
few	TRBV12-3/TRBV12-4	TRBJ2-7	-	TGTGCCAGCAGGGGGGGGCGGTCTACCTACGAGCAGTACTTC	CASRGGRSTYEQYF
few	TRBV9	TRBJ2-7	TRBD1	TGTGCCAGCAGCCCCCGGACAGGGGCCACCTACGAGCAGTACTTC	CASSPRTGATYEQYF
few	TRBV12-3/TRBV12-4	TRBJ1-6	-	TGTGCCAGCACCCTGAACAGACCGATTGATTCGGCCCTCCACTTT	CASTLNRPIDSALHF
-	TRBV20-1	TRBJ2-7	TRBD1	TGCAGTGCTAGAGGAACAGGGGGGCCCAAAGCCTACGAGCAGTACTTC	CSARGTGGPKAYEQYF
-	TRBV2	TRBJ1-1	-	TGTGCCAGCACTTGGGTGGAGGACACTGAAGCTTTCTTT	CASTWVEDTEAFF
few	TRBV7-3	TRBJ2-3	TRBD2	TGTGCCAGCAGCTTATTCGGCATTGGGACTAGCGGGAGTGCAGATACGCAGTATTTT	CASSLFGIGTSGSADTQYF
-	TRBV5-1	TRBJ1-6	-	TGCGCCAGCAGCTTGGGCAGGGATTATTCACCCCTCCACTTT	CASSLGRDYSPLHF
many	TRBV29-1	TRBJ2-2	-	TGCAGCGCCCGCCCCTCGCAGGGGAACACCGGGGAGCTGTTTTTT	CSARPSQGNTGELFF
few	TRBV12-3/TRBV12-4	TRBJ1-5	TRBD1	TGTGCCAGCAGTTTTTGGGACAGGGGGGGGATGAATCAGCCCCAGCATTTT	CASSFWDRGGMNQPQHF
few	TRBV7-8	TRBJ2-7	-	TGTGCCAGCAGCGCGTGGAGCCCCAACGAGCAGTACTTC	CASSAWSPNEQYF
few	TRBV19	TRBJ2-1	-	TGTGCCAGTAGTATAGATCTTCAGGGGAAAGGGAATGAGCAGTTCTTC	CASSIDLQGKGNEQFF
many	TRBV27	TRBJ2-4	-	TGTGCCAGCAGTCCAAGGTCAGCCAAAAACATTCAGTACTTC	CASSPRSAKNIQYF
many	TRBV7-9	TRBJ2-7	TRBD1	TGTGCCAGCAGCTTAGTGAGCCGGGACAGGATCCGCTACGAGCAGTACTTC	CASSLVSRDRIRYEQYF
few	TRBV7-9	TRBJ1-2	TRBD1	TGTGCCAGCAGCTTCGGACAGGGTGGTGCGAACTATGGCTACACCTTC	CASSFGQGGANYGYTF
-	TRBV7-3	TRBJ1-1	TRBD1	TGTGCCAGCAATGACAGGGGAACCCCCGCCCGGCCCACTGAAGCTTTCTTT	CASNDRGTPARPTEAFF
few	TRBV11-2	TRBJ2-1	TRBD2	TGTGCCAGCTTAGAGACTAGCGTGAGGAATGAGCAGTTCTTC	CASLETSVRNEQFF
-	TRBV9	TRBJ1-2	-	TGTGCCAGCAGCGTAGCCGAAGAAAACTATGGCTACACCTTC	CASSVAEENYGYTF
-	TRBV18	TRBJ2-7	-	TGTGCCAGCTCTCGGGACCGGCAATACGAGCAGTACTTC	CASSRDRQYEQYF
once	TRBV18	TRBJ2-7	-	TGTGCCAGCTCAGCCGGGACAATCGGCTACGAGCAGTACTTC	CASSAGTIGYEQYF
many	TRBV29-1	TRBJ2-1	TRBD2	TGCAGCGTTGCGGGGACTAGCAGTTACAATGAGCAGTTCTTC	CSVAGTSSYNEQFF
-	TRBV7-9	TRBJ2-1	-	TGTGCCAGCAGCGGGGGACATAGTTCCTACAATGAGCAGTTCTTC	CASSGGHSSYNEQFF
-	TRBV20-1	TRBJ2-7	TRBD2	TGCAGTGCTCCTGTTCCCACTAGCGGTAAACACGAGCAGTACTTC	CSAPVPTSGKHEQYF
-	TRBV4-1	TRBJ2-7	-	TGCGCCAGCAGCGAAGGGGTGGGCTCCTACGAGCAGTACTTC	CASSEGVGSYEQYF
few	TRBV20-1	TRBJ2-1	TRBD2	TGCAGTGCTAGTGGGCAGGGGGGCATTACTAGCGGGAGGCTCAGCTCCTACAATGAGCAGTTCTTC	CSASGQGGITSGRLSSYNEQFF
few	TRBV12-3/TRBV12-4	TRBJ1-1	-	TGTGCCAGCAGTTTCCTCCCCGGGGCCGAAGCTTTCTTT	CASSFLPGAEAFF
-	TRBV2	TRBJ2-2	TRBD2	TGTGCCAGCAGTGTGGCCGGGGAGGGGAACACCGGGGAGCTGTTTTTT	CASSVAGEGNTGELFF
few	TRBV10-3	TRBJ2-7	TRBD2	TGTGCCATCAGGGGGACTAGCGGGATGGAGAGCTCCTACGAGCAGTACTTC	CAIRGTSGMESSYEQYF
-	TRBV6-1	TRBJ2-7	-	TGTGCCAGCAATGGGGGGCATCAGGGGGTCCTCTACTACGAGCAGTACTTC	CASNGGHQGVLYYEQYF
few	TRBV7-3	TRBJ2-7	-	TGTGCCAGCAGCTTAACCCTACCTCCGGGACAGCAGTACTTC	CASSLTLPPGQQYF
few	TRBV27	TRBJ2-1	-	TGTGCCAGCAGTTTATCTCAGATATTGTCCCACAATGAGCAGTTCTTC	CASSLSQILSHNEQFF
few	TRBV3-1	TRBJ2-1	-	TGTGCCAGCAGCCAAGGGAGGGAACCCTACAATGAGCAGTTCTTC	CASSQGREPYNEQFF
many	TRBV27	TRBJ2-2	TRBD1	TGTGCCAGCAGCGGACAGGCTTTACTGTCGAACACCGGGGAGCTGTTTTTT	CASSGQALLSNTGELFF
many	TRBV4-2	TRBJ1-2	TRBD1	TGTGCCAGCAAGTGGACAGGAGGTTATGGCTACACCTTC	CASKWTGGYGYTF
-	TRBV5-1	TRBJ2-7	-	TGCGCCAGCAGCTTGCACAGGGGGGGCTACCAGCAGTACTTC	CASSLHRGGYQQYF
few	TRBV12-3/TRBV12-4	TRBJ2-7	-	TGTGCCAGCAGTTTTAGGAACCCCCTCTACGAGCAGTACTTC	CASSFRNPLYEQYF
few	TRBV5-1	TRBJ2-1	TRBD2	TGCGCCAGCAGCGTTGGGACTAGTTGGCTCGATGAGCAGTTCTTC	CASSVGTSWLDEQFF
-	TRBV5-1	TRBJ2-1	-	TGCGCCAGCAGCTTAATACTAGACCGGGGTGAGCAGTTCTTC	CASSLILDRGEQFF
few	TRBV12-3/TRBV12-4	TRBJ2-2	-	TGTGCCAGCAGCAGACAGTTCACCGGGGAGCTGTTTTTT	CASSRQFTGELFF
-	TRBV12-3/TRBV12-4	TRBJ1-5	-	TGTGCCAGCAGTGGGCCCGGGGAGCAGCCCCAGCATTTT	CASSGPGEQPQHF
-	TRBV5-1	TRBJ2-1	TRBD1	TGCGCCAGCAGCTTGGCTACAGGGGCTTACAATGAGCAGTTCTTC	CASSLATGAYNEQFF
many	TRBV7-9	TRBJ2-2	TRBD2	TGTGCCAGCAGGCCAGAGGGACTAGGGAACACCGGGGAGCTGTTTTTT	CASRPEGLGNTGELFF
few	TRBV20-1	TRBJ2-1	-	TGCAGTGCTAGAGAAGAGGGAATGAACAATGAGCAGTTCTTC	CSAREEGMNNEQFF
few	TRBV5-1	TRBJ2-1	-	TGCGCCAGCAGCACGGCCCAGGGATACAATGAGCAGTTCTTC	CASSTAQGYNEQFF
-	TRBV14	TRBJ2-7	-	TGTGCCAGCAGCCCCCTCCTTTGGGCACCTGAGGTCGAGCAGTACTTC	CASSPLLWAPEVEQYF
many	TRBV7-9	TRBJ2-7	TRBD1	TGTGCCAGCAGCGTGGCCGGACAGGGGAACGAGCAGTACTTC	CASSVAGQGNEQYF
few	TRBV10-1	TRBJ2-3	TRBD1	TGCGCCAGCAGTGGATCGCTACGGGACAGGATAACAGATACGCAGTATTTT	CASSGSLRDRITDTQYF
-	TRBV29-1	TRBJ2-6	-	TGCAGCGTTTTTGGGGGAAGCCAGCTCTACTCTGGGGCCAACGTCCTGACTTTC	CSVFGGSQLYSGANVLTF
few	TRBV10-3	TRBJ1-2	-	TGTGCCATCAGTGAACTGGGTAATGACTATGGCTACACCTTC	CAISELGNDYGYTF
-	TRBV4-1	TRBJ1-1	-	TGCGCCAGCAGCCTCAATGGGGGGGTCTGGGCTTTCTTT	CASSLNGGVWAFF
few	TRBV4-2	TRBJ1-1	TRBD1	TGTGCCAGCAGCCTCCTTAAAACAGGGGGAAAAACTGAAGCTTTCTTT	CASSLLKTGGKTEAFF
few	TRBV23-1	TRBJ2-1	-	TGCGCCAGCAGTAGATTGACCAAGAGCTCCTACAATGAGCAGTTCTTC	CASSRLTKSSYNEQFF
few	TRBV2	TRBJ1-2	-	TGTGCCAGCAGCACCACCACTGGCTACACCTTC	CASSTTTGYTF
few	TRBV10-3	TRBJ1-1	-	TGTGCCATCAGTGTCGGACTGGGGGCGATGAACACTGAAGCTTTCTTT	CAISVGLGAMNTEAFF